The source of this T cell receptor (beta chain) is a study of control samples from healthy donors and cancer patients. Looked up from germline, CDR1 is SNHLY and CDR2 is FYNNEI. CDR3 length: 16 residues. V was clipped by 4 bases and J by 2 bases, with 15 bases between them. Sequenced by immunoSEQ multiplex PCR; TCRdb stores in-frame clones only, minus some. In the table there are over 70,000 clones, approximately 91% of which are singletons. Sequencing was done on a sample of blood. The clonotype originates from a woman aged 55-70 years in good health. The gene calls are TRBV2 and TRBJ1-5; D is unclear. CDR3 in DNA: TGTGCCAGCAGTGCACAGAGACGCATGGGCAATCAGCCCCAGCATTTT. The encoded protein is CASSAQRRMGNQPQHF.